This passage covers 20 T cell receptor beta chains from one sample sequenced in a study of T cells in localized non-small cell lung cancer. Assay used: immunoSEQ multiplex PCR; TCRdb lists only in-frame clones, some missing. Among approximately 88,000 clones, under 95% were seen once, and the ten largest hold over 3.5%. The material was PBMCs, obtained before any cancer treatment. The receptor set was obtained from a woman between 35 and 70 years old with stage II squamous cell lung carcinoma.

The chain joins TRBV30 to TRBJ2-1, with TRBD2 identical over 10 bases. The CDR3 covers 17 residues. V lost 0 bases to trimming and J lost 7 bases; unmatched junction nucleotides: 12. Per the germline V gene, CDR1 is GTSNPN and CDR2 is SVGIG (reference sequence). CDR3 protein: CAWSVPQSLAGSNEQFF. The CDR3 nucleotides read TGTGCCTGGAGTGTCCCCCAATCACTAGCGGGGAGTAATGAGCAGTTCTTC.

The chain employs TRBV11-2 and TRBJ1-2, with TRBD1 matching 9 bases. J was trimmed by 13 bases and V by 1 base; bases with no gene match: 7. The CDR3 has 13 residues. Germline assignment: CDR1 SGHAT and CDR2 FQNNGV. The CDR3 region is CASSLVEGQGLTF. The CDR3 nucleotides read TGTGCCAGCAGCTTAGTCGAAGGACAGGGGCTCACCTTC. The whole variable domain, filled in from reference TRBV11-2 and TRBJ1-2, reads EAGVAQSPRYKIIEKRQSVAFWCNPISGHATLYWYQQILGQGPKLLIQFQNNGVVDDSQLPKDRFSAERLKGVDSTLKIQPAKLEDSAVYLCASSLVEGQGLTFGSGTRLTVV.

This clone was observed a handful of times. The chain uses TRBV15 and TRBJ2-5, with 12 bases matching TRBD2. CDR1 and CDR2 from the germline V gene are LNHNV and YYDKDF (reference sequence). The CDR3 consists of 15 residues. Trimming cost V 2 bases and J 5 bases; bases outside gene matches: 3. The CDR3 loop reads CATSRRTSGEETQYF. The CDR3 coding sequence is TGTGCCACCAGCAGACGGACTAGCGGGGAGGAGACCCAGTACTTC.

The rearrangement uses TRBV20-1 and TRBJ2-1, with unresolved D. The CDR3 has 10 amino acids. Trimming took off 5 bases at V and 15 bases at J, with 14 bases between the two ends. Germline V gene lookup returns CDR1 DFQATT and CDR2 SNEGSKA (reference sequence). CDR3 protein: CSAGPRGRFF. The CDR3 nucleotides read TGCAGTGCTGGACCCCGAGGTCGGTTCTTC.

The chain employs TRBV28 and TRBJ1-1; D possibly corresponds to TRBD1 (6 bases). There are 15 residues in the CDR3. CDR1 and CDR2 (germline): MDHEN, SYDVKM. Trimming took off 3 bases at V and 0 bases at J, with 11 bases between the two ends. The CDR3, as DNA: TGTGCCAGCAGTTTGCTACGGGGGCTGAACACTGAAGCTTTCTTT. The encoded protein is CASSLLRGLNTEAFF.

The V gene is TRBV5-4, the J gene TRBJ1-3, with TRBD1 identical over 7 bases. V was pared by 0 bases and J by 0 bases, with 0 bases of the junction left unmatched. The V gene's germline CDR1 is SGHNT and CDR2 YYREEE (reference sequence). The CDR3 length is 15 residues. The CDR3 loop is CASSLDRGSGNTIYF. The CDR3 DNA follows: TGTGCCAGCAGCTTGGACAGGGGCTCTGGAAACACCATATATTTT.

This chain links TRBV2 with TRBJ1-1; 9 bases match TRBD1. The CDR3 is made up of 14 amino acids. Per the germline V gene, CDR1 is SNHLY and CDR2 is FYNNEI. With V trimmed by 5 bases and J by 5 bases, 6 bases remained unmatched. The CDR3 region has the DNA TGTGCCAGCAGTCCACAGGGGGCGCGAACTGAAGCTTTCTTT. Translated: CASSPQGARTEAFF.

The chain has TRBV13 and TRBJ2-3, with D possibly TRBD2 on 6 matching bases. The CDR3 covers 15 residues. V shed 0 bases and J shed 5 bases, with 12 bases lying between them. Germline V CDR1 and CDR2: PRHDT, FYEKMQ (reference sequence). The CDR3 DNA reads as TGTGCCAGCAGCTTAGGGGGAGGTTATGAAGATACGCAGTATTTT. This codes for CASSLGGGYEDTQYF.

The chain employs TRBV27 and TRBJ1-1; 7 bases are a match to TRBD1. The CDR3 length is 16 residues. The V and J ends lost 5 bases and 0 bases, in that order; junction bases with no gene match: 9. Germline V gene data show CDR1 as MNHEY and CDR2 as SMNVEV (reference sequence). The CDR3 bases are TGTGCCAGCAGTCTCCTCAGGGGGGGAATGAACACTGAAGCTTTCTTT. This codes for CASSLLRGGMNTEAFF.

The genes are TRBV19 and TRBJ1-5, with 8 bases aligning to TRBD1. With 6 bases clipped from V and 2 bases from J, the junction kept 6 bases outside the gene matches. CDR3 length equals 15 residues. In germline, CDR1 is LNHDA, CDR2 SQIVND (reference sequence). CDR3 amino acids: CASRTGQGRNQPQHF. The CDR3 nucleotides read TGTGCCAGTAGGACCGGACAGGGCCGCAATCAGCCCCAGCATTTT.

V is TRBV4-2 and J is TRBJ1-2, with unresolved D. Between the trimmed V and J ends, which lost 5 bases and 1 base, there was a span of 11 bases. The CDR3 contains 14 residues. Germline lookup yields CDR1 LGHNA and CDR2 YNFKEQ. This chain's CDR3 is CASSSLDGNYGYTF. The CDR3 DNA sequence: TGTGCCAGCAGCTCGCTGGACGGTAACTATGGCTACACCTTC.

The genes are TRBV2 and TRBJ2-5, with 8 positions matching TRBD1. Germline V lookup: CDR1 SNHLY, CDR2 FYNNEI. The CDR3 is made up of 14 amino acids. The V and J ends lost 4 bases and 3 bases, in that order; junction bases with no gene match: 4. Written as DNA, the CDR3 is TGTGCCAGCAGTGGGGACAGGATGGAAGAGACCCAGTACTTC. Protein product: CASSGDRMEETQYF.

The chain combines TRBV7-9 with TRBJ2-5; 16 nucleotides match TRBD2. Trimming at V came to 4 bases and at J to 5 bases, leaving 13 bases not matched to a gene. Germline CDR1 reads SEHNR; CDR2 reads FQNEAQ (reference sequence). This CDR3 has 19 amino acids. CDR3 in DNA: TGTGCCAGCAGCTCCCCGGGACTAGCGGGAGGGAAAGAGGTCGAGACCCAGTACTTC. This codes for CASSSPGLAGGKEVETQYF.

V usage is TRBV27 and J usage is TRBJ2-6, with D possibly TRBD1 on 6 matching bases. Germline V gene data show CDR1 as MNHEY and CDR2 as SMNVEV (reference sequence). The CDR3 sequence is 15 residues long. The V end was cut by 6 bases, the J end by 0 bases, with 9 bases between. CDR3 nucleotides: TGTGCCAGCAGCTCACAGGGCTCTGGGGCCAACGTCCTGACTTTC. This encodes CASSSQGSGANVLTF. Full variable domain (missing parts from reference TRBV27 and TRBJ2-6): EAQVTQNPRYLITVTGKKLTVTCSQNMNHEYMSWYRQDPGLGLRQIYYSMNVEVTDKGDVPEGYKVSRKEKRNFPLILESPSPNQTSLYFCASSSQGSGANVLTFGAGSRLTVL.

This chain joins TRBV19 and TRBJ2-7; TRBD2 matches 7 bases. Germline V CDR1 and CDR2: LNHDA, SQIVND (reference sequence). Germline trimming cut 9 bases from V and 2 bases from J; bases unmatched to any gene: 10. The CDR3 contains 14 residues. In DNA form, the CDR3 reads TGTGCCAGCCGACCTAGCGGATCCACCTACGAGCAGTACTTC. It codes for CASRPSGSTYEQYF.

This clone was picked up a small number of times. The chain is built from TRBV5-1 and TRBJ2-5; tentatively, D is TRBD1 or TRBD2 (5 bases each). Per germline, CDR1 SGHRS and CDR2 YFSETQ. Trimming stripped 5 bases from V and 2 bases from J, with 16 bases between. This CDR3 has 15 residues. As DNA, the CDR3 is TGCGCCAGCAGACTTTCCGGGACCCAACAAGAGACCCAGTACTTC. This codes for CASRLSGTQQETQYF.

V usage is TRBV6-6 and J usage is TRBJ2-1, with D possibly matching TRBD1 (5 bases). V was shortened by 1 base and J by 9 bases, with 10 bases between the two germline ends. The V gene's germline CDR1 is MNHNY and CDR2 SVGAGI (reference sequence). There are 13 residues in the CDR3. The CDR3 sequence: CASSYFRGPEQFF. The CDR3 DNA reads TGTGCCAGCAGTTACTTTAGGGGCCCTGAGCAGTTCTTC.

The V and J genes are TRBV5-6 and TRBJ1-1; no clear D. Germline V gene lookup returns CDR1 SGHDT and CDR2 YYEEEE. Trimming pared 5 bases from V and 6 bases from J, leaving 11 bases between. The CDR3 contains 12 residues. The CDR3 nucleotides read TGTGCCAGCAGTCGCGTTGGGTCTGAAGCTTTCTTT. Translating gives CASSRVGSEAFF.

This clone was seen a handful of times. The V gene is TRBV30, the J gene TRBJ2-5, with 8 bases aligning to TRBD2. V lost 2 bases, J lost 3 bases, and 8 bases stayed unmatched. Germline V gene data show CDR1 as GTSNPN and CDR2 as SVGIG (reference sequence). The CDR3 contains 15 residues. CDR3 DNA: TGTGCCTGGAGTTCGGACGGGGGGGCCAAAGAGACCCAGTACTTC. This codes for CAWSSDGGAKETQYF.

For the CDR3, the DNA is TGTGCCAGCAGTTCCCAGGGAGGTAGCAATCAGCCCCAGCATTTT. Its translation is CASSSQGGSNQPQHF. The gene calls are TRBV28 and TRBJ1-5; TRBD1 is a possible D gene (5 bases). This CDR3 has 15 residues. V lost 4 bases, J lost 0 bases, and 10 bases lay in between. Germline V gene sequence: CDR1 MDHEN, CDR2 SYDVKM.